The next 25 T cell receptor beta chains were all read from a single sample in a study of CD8 T cells in ankylosing spondylitis. TCRdb processed the 5' RACE reads anew with MiXCR; each CDR3 protein has one entry. The table includes some 130,000 distinct CDR3 sequences, around 6.6% detected once. The material sequenced was blood, either unsorted or a sorted T cell fraction (not recorded which). The receptors here all came from a female donor with ankylosing spondylitis or in good health (not recorded which).

The table lists this clonotype with many counts. The chain couples TRBV25-1 to TRBJ1-1, with a weak D call TRBD1 (5 bases). From germline, CDR1 is MGHDK and CDR2 SYGVNS. V was trimmed by 7 bases and J by 2 bases, leaving 8 bases between them. This CDR3 spans 12 amino acids. The CDR3 region has the DNA TGTGCCAGCATCACAGGTAACACTGAAGCTTTCTTT. Translating gives CASITGNTEAFF. Based on the CDR3 plus reference TRBV25-1 and TRBJ1-1, the full variable domain is EADIYQTPRYLVIGTGKKITLECSQTMGHDKMYWYQQDPGMELHLIHYSYGVNSTEKGDLSSESTVSRIRTEHFPLTLESARPSHTSQYLCASITGNTEAFFGQGTRLTVV.

This clonotype was detected ten times or more. The DNA for the CDR3 is TGCGCCAGCAGCCGCGATCTTACAGTTTATAATTCACCCCTCCACTTT. Protein: CASSRDLTVYNSPLHF. The chain is built from TRBV5-1 and TRBJ1-6; D gene ambiguous. Trimming removed 4 bases from V and 4 bases from J, with 15 bases in between. Germline CDR1 reads SGHRS; CDR2 reads YFSETQ. The CDR3 has 16 residues.

In this sample, this clonotype turned up many times. This chain uses TRBV20-1 with TRBJ2-3; weak D call: TRBD2 (6 bases). The CDR3 length is 15 residues. CDR1 and CDR2 from the germline V gene are DFQATT and SNEGSKA (reference sequence). Trimming removed 6 bases at V and 0 bases at J, with 16 bases between. In DNA, the CDR3 is TGCAGTGCCCCCCCTGGGGGGATGAGCACAGATACGCAGTATTTT. Translation: CSAPPGGMSTDTQYF.

This clonotype was found many times. The chain combines TRBV5-1 with TRBJ2-3; D may correspond to TRBD1 or TRBD2 (5 bases each). Per germline, CDR1 SGHRS and CDR2 YFSETQ. This CDR3 is built from 15 residues. The ends were cut back, 0 bases at V and 6 bases at J, with 14 bases in the middle. CDR3 residues: CASSLEGPGKDTQYF. The CDR3 bases are TGCGCCAGCAGCTTGGAGGGACCGGGCAAGGATACGCAGTATTTT.

This clonotype was recorded at least ten times. V is TRBV20-1 and J is TRBJ2-3; 10 bases align to TRBD2. The CDR3 covers 15 residues. After removal of 5 bases from V and 5 bases from J, the junction contained 10 bases not matched to a gene. Germline V lookup: CDR1 DFQATT, CDR2 SNEGSKA (reference sequence). The CDR3 DNA follows: TGCAGTGCTGGGAGCGGGGGGGCCTCGAAAGATACGCAGTATTTT. This translates into CSAGSGGASKDTQYF.

This clonotype was counted ten times or more. This chain uses TRBV20-1 with TRBJ1-5, with D perhaps matching TRBD1 (5 bases). The CDR3 consists of 14 residues. The V gene's germline CDR1 is DFQATT and CDR2 SNEGSKA (reference sequence). Trimming stripped 4 bases from V and 2 bases from J, with 12 bases between. CDR3 nucleotides: TGCAGTGCTACAATGACAGAAGGCAATCAGCCCCAGCATTTT. Translating it yields CSATMTEGNQPQHF.

This clonotype has at least ten counts. This chain uses TRBV20-1 with TRBJ2-1, with 9 nucleotides matching TRBD1. Germline loops: CDR1 DFQATT, CDR2 SNEGSKA (reference sequence). V shed 5 bases and J 5 bases; nucleotides not matched to a gene: 10. The CDR3 loop spans 15 amino acids. The CDR3 here is CSASPGTGRNNEQFF. As DNA, the CDR3 is TGCAGTGCTTCCCCCGGGACAGGGAGAAACAATGAGCAGTTCTTC.

This clonotype occurred many times. The J gene is TRBJ2-1, the V gene TRBV20-1; D might be TRBD1 (6 bases). V lost 6 bases and J 8 bases, leaving 23 bases between the germline ends. The CDR3 contains 15 residues. Germline V gene sequence: CDR1 DFQATT, CDR2 SNEGSKA (reference sequence). The CDR3 reads CSASFPKHRADEQFF. CDR3 bases: TGCAGTGCATCTTTTCCCAAACACAGGGCTGATGAGCAGTTCTTC.

This clonotype was counted at least ten times. V is TRBV13 and J is TRBJ2-7; D unclear. This CDR3 has 12 amino acids. Between the trimmed V and J ends, which lost 4 bases and 5 bases, there was a span of 9 bases. Germline CDR1 PRHDT, CDR2 FYEKMQ (reference sequence). DNA of the CDR3: TGTGCCAGCAGCTCCACAGACCACGAGCAGTACTTC. Residues: CASSSTDHEQYF.

The genes are TRBV28 and TRBJ1-1; the D gene is possibly TRBD1 (5 bases). Germline V gene lookup returns CDR1 MDHEN and CDR2 SYDVKM. Trimming stripped 6 bases from V and 0 bases from J, with 23 bases between. CDR3 length: 18 amino acids. CDR3 sequence reads: CASSPLGGSPFMNTEAFF. CDR3 sequence (DNA): TGTGCCAGCAGCCCACTGGGGGGGAGTCCCTTTATGAACACTGAAGCTTTCTTT.

The gene calls are TRBV30 and TRBJ2-7; D possibly corresponds to TRBD1 (6 bases). V shed 3 bases and J shed 6 bases, with 12 bases lying between them. The CDR3 totals 12 residues. Per the germline V gene, CDR1 is GTSNPN and CDR2 is SVGIG (reference sequence). CDR3 nucleotide sequence: TGTGCCTGGAGCCACAGGGTGGTCGAGCAGTACTTC. Amino acids: CAWSHRVVEQYF.

The table lists this clonotype with many counts. The V and J genes are TRBV4-2 and TRBJ1-1; the D is unclear. Germline lookup yields CDR1 LGHNA and CDR2 YNFKEQ. The CDR3 is 16 residues long. Deletions cut 3 bases from V and 3 bases from J, with 17 bases between. The CDR3 reads CASSHAPWGDDTEAFF. Here the CDR3 DNA reads TGTGCCAGCAGCCACGCCCCTTGGGGTGATGACACTGAAGCTTTCTTT.

In its sample, this clonotype was seen a few times. V gene TRBV6-1 combines with J gene TRBJ2-3, with TRBD1 matching 7 bases. Germline V gene data show CDR1 as MNHNS and CDR2 as SASEGT. The length of the CDR3 is 15 residues. V shed 2 bases, J shed 2 bases, and the junction held 4 bases outside the gene matches. In DNA form, the CDR3 reads TGTGCCAGCAGTGAACAGACAGGGACCACAGATACGCAGTATTTT. The encoded protein is CASSEQTGTTDTQYF.

This clonotype was counted many times. The chain couples TRBV4-2 to TRBJ1-1, with 11 bases lining up with TRBD1. Germline CDR1 and CDR2: LGHNA and YNFKEQ. Trimming cost V 3 bases and J 5 bases; bases outside gene matches: 8. CDR3 length equals 16 residues. The CDR3 nucleotides are TGTGCCAGCAGCCACGGGACAGGGGGGATGTGGACTGAAGCTTTCTTT. The encoded protein is CASSHGTGGMWTEAFF.

This clonotype was seen at least ten times. CDR3: CASSRGGARTDTQYF. The DNA of the CDR3 is TGCGCCAGCAGCCGGGGTGGGGCTCGAACAGATACGCAGTATTTT. This chain connects TRBV5-1 to TRBJ2-3, with D tentatively TRBD1 or TRBD2 (5 bases each). The CDR3 loop spans 15 amino acids. Germline loops: CDR1 SGHRS, CDR2 YFSETQ. V was clipped by 4 bases and J by 3 bases, with 15 bases between them.

This clonotype was found many times. The gene calls are TRBV5-1 and TRBJ2-1, with 15 bases that match TRBD2. The CDR3 is 17 amino acids. CDR1 is SGHRS, CDR2 YFSETQ, per germline. The ends lost 2 bases at V and 7 bases at J; junction bases unmatched: 7. The CDR3: CASSFGLAGGSGNEQFF. The CDR3 DNA reads TGCGCCAGCAGCTTCGGACTAGCGGGGGGGTCCGGGAATGAGCAGTTCTTC.

This clonotype was recorded many times. The chain recombines TRBV2 with TRBJ1-4; TRBD1 is a possible D gene (6 bases). V lost 10 bases and J 7 bases, leaving 13 bases between the germline ends. Germline V gene sequence: CDR1 SNHLY, CDR2 FYNNEI. There are 12 residues in the CDR3. CDR3 protein: CANRVRGEKLFF. CDR3 DNA: TGTGCCAACAGGGTCCGTGGTGAAAAACTGTTTTTT.

The table lists this clonotype with many counts. This rearrangement joins TRBV5-1 to TRBJ1-1; TRBD1 might be the D (5 bases). Between the trimmed V and J ends, which lost 2 bases and 4 bases, there was a span of 12 bases. Germline values: CDR1 SGHRS, CDR2 YFSETQ. The CDR3 totals 14 residues. This chain's CDR3 is CASSFPTGGTEAFF. The DNA of the CDR3 is TGCGCCAGCAGCTTCCCCACCGGGGGCACTGAAGCTTTCTTT.

About this clonotype: With a much larger clone just one base away, this may be a read error. The V and J genes are TRBV6-4 and TRBJ2-5; D gene unclear. Germline CDR1 and CDR2: MRHNA and SNTAGT. This CDR3 has 14 amino acids. This CDR3 is CANSDVDGQETQYF. The DNA for the CDR3 is TGTGCCAACAGTGATGTTGACGGACAAGAGACCCAGTACTTC.

The chain combines TRBV6-5 with TRBJ1-2, with TRBD1 matching over 8 bases. The CDR3 spans 14 residues. Per the germline V gene, CDR1 is MNHEY and CDR2 is SVGAGI. The V segment lost 2 bases and the J segment 3 bases; nucleotides outside the gene matches: 2. The DNA of the CDR3 is TGTGCCAGCAGTTACCTGACAGGGGACTATGGCTACACCTTC. It is translated as CASSYLTGDYGYTF.

This clonotype was seen many times. The chain recombines TRBV10-2 with TRBJ2-5, with D possibly being TRBD2 (6 bases). In germline, CDR1 is WSHSY, CDR2 SAAADI. V was trimmed by 3 bases and J by 1 base, leaving 12 bases between them. This CDR3 contains 15 residues. The CDR3 is CASSDLRDSQETQYF. DNA of the CDR3: TGCGCCAGCAGTGACCTACGGGACTCCCAAGAGACCCAGTACTTC.

The table lists this clonotype with many counts. The CDR3 protein is CASSFVQGMAHEQYF. The CDR3 DNA reads as TGTGCCAGCAGTTTCGTACAGGGAATGGCCCACGAGCAGTACTTC. This chain joins TRBV27 and TRBJ2-7; tentatively, D is TRBD1 (6 bases). V shed 3 bases and J shed 5 bases, with 17 bases lying between them. Germline V CDR1 and CDR2: MNHEY, SMNVEV (reference sequence). CDR3 length: 15 residues.

This clonotype was seen a few times. CDR3 residues: CASSPTPLTQGQQPQHF. As DNA, the CDR3 is TGTGCCAGCAGCCCTACCCCTCTAACTCAGGGGCAACAGCCCCAGCATTTT. The V gene is TRBV7-2, the J gene TRBJ1-5; D might be TRBD1 (6 bases). Germline CDR1 reads SGHTA; CDR2 reads FQGNSA. The CDR3 extends over 17 amino acids. V shed 5 bases and J shed 7 bases, with 24 bases lying between them.

Ten or more counts support this clonotype. The J gene is TRBJ2-6, the V gene TRBV12-3 or TRBV12-4; D is undetermined. Between the trimmed V and J ends, which lost 6 bases and 0 bases, there was a span of 6 bases. The CDR3 has 14 amino acids. CDR3 sequence (DNA): TGTGCCAGCAGCTTATCCTCTGGGGCCAACGTCCTGACTTTC. This sequence encodes CASSLSSGANVLTF.

Many counts were recorded for this clonotype. V and J are TRBV5-1 and TRBJ2-3, with a weak D call TRBD1 (6 bases). This CDR3 has 15 residues. V was shortened by 4 bases and J by 0 bases, with 12 bases between the two germline ends. CDR1 and CDR2 (germline): SGHRS, YFSETQ. CDR3 in amino acids: CASSRRQASTDTQYF. DNA of the CDR3: TGCGCCAGCAGCCGGAGACAGGCTAGCACAGATACGCAGTATTTT.